This TCR beta chain was obtained from a study of T cells in Graves' hyperthyroidism and ophthalmopathy (dated by TCRdb to about 2019). Context from the whole study: Peripheral blood samples were taken at initial diagnosis, before any treatment was given. To identify TCR V-J signatures that set the groups apart, the researchers used a discovery cohort of about a hundred patients, made up of roughly 45 with Graves' ophthalmopathy and some 58 with stable Graves' hyperthyroidism. Whether ophthalmopathy could be predicted prospectively was tested in an independent validation cohort made up of about 20 hyperthyroidism patients plus 17 patients who later progressed to ophthalmopathy. The approximately 100 discovery patients were randomly split 7:3 into training and test sets. The study also compared thyroid tissue and blood T-cell repertoires from 6 or 7 Graves' hyperthyroidism patients. After sampling, hyperthyroidism patients received methimazole starting at 30 mg daily, and ophthalmopathy patients received high-dose intravenous methylprednisolone. According to the paper, TCR Vbeta CDR3 sequencing was carried out on about 140 peripheral blood samples, which came from approximately 41 ophthalmopathy, around 74 hyperthyroidism and around 17 progressor patients.

V is shortened by 0 bases, J by 1 base, and the region joining them spans 7 bases. Reading the germline V gene (reference sequence) gives CDR1 GTSNPN and CDR2 SVGIG. Its CDR3 holds 13 amino acids, cysteine through phenylalanine. The retained sequence is limited to the CDR3, 39 bases, with the frame set at the first base. The research as a whole found: Blood samples also contained most of the expanded thyroid clonotypes (frequency above 0.001), which suggests that blood repertoires may reflect thyroid immune responses. In validation, the model predicted progression to ophthalmopathy a median of about 6.5 months before onset, with roughly 71% sensitivity and 72.22% specificity. Sample size was not statistically predetermined, and blinding of investigators to group allocation was not performed. Ophthalmopathy was separated from stable hyperthyroidism by a 13 V-J signature model, with around 90% sensitivity and around 81% specificity obtained in cross-validation and 80%/75% obtained in testing.

The TCR beta CDR3 regions were amplified from RNA transcripts. The first round of RT-PCR for the TCR CDR3 was performed with the HTBI primer set and the Qiagen OneStep RT-PCR kit. Libraries were constructed in a second round of multiplex PCR, after which size selection and purification were performed. The libraries were sequenced on an Illumina HiSeq2000 using paired-end 100 bp reads. For the original study's pipeline: SOAPnuke was used to process the raw data, removing reads that contained adapters or uncalled bases, had a mean Phred below 15, or lacked an exact match to the constant primer or identifier. COPE v1.2.5 was used to merge the high-quality paired reads, and each unique nucleotide sequence was defined as a clonotype. MiTCR v1.1 was used to align the clonotypes against IMGT TRBV, TRBD and TRBJ reference segments. Analysis was restricted to V-J combinations with a frequency above 0.0001, which covered roughly 99% of repertoires. The TCS score was defined as F50 (clonal expansion) divided by E x V (chaos), with BLOSUM62-based TCRdist calculated between CDR3 peptides within each V-J. Welch's t-statistics and random forest reduced roughly 540 V-J features to roughly 13, which were used in a naive Bayes classifier (R e1071). The public reads were reanalyzed by TCRdb: fastp trimming at Q25, MiXCR alignment, in-frame beta chains only. Records with the same CDR3 protein are collapsed into one entry carrying the most frequent genes and DNA. What appears here as the V and J calls and clone size reflects TCRdb's work, not the paper's. The sample table contains 530,000 or so distinct CDR3 sequences; only one count was recorded for 15% to 20% of them. Roughly 15% of the sample is held by the ten biggest clonotypes.

Ophthalmopathy patients had moderately to severely active disease, Clinical Activity Score of at least 3, NOSPECS grade of at least 4, and duration under 3 months. Patients with uncontrolled infections, other autoimmune diseases, pregnancy or lactation were excluded. Diagnoses were based on clinical symptoms, serum thyroxine and TRAb, thyroid ultrasound and orbital computed tomography. PBMCs were separated from under 12 ml of fresh peripheral blood using Ficoll-Paque density gradient centrifugation. Total RNA was extracted using Trizol reagent, and RNA quality was assessed on an Agilent 2100 Bioanalyzer. This clonotype showed up many times. What antigen it recognizes has not been identified. The input lacks base qualities; no much larger clone sits a single base away.

This chain joins TRBV30 to TRBJ2-7; the D gene cannot be resolved reliably. Source material: blood. This sequence was found in a woman aged 18-35 years with Graves' ophthalmopathy. The DNA reads TGTGCCTGGAGTGTGGCCAGATCCTACGAGCAGTACTTC. Its product reads: CAWSVARSYEQYF.